This T cell receptor beta chain was recorded in a study of control samples from healthy donors and cancer patients. This clone was counted once. The repertoire was sequenced with immunoSEQ multiplex PCR; TCRdb's copy has only in-frame clones and lacks some. This table holds some 96,000 clones, about 90% found once. From germline, CDR1 is MNHEY and CDR2 SMNVEV (reference sequence). V lost 5 bases, J lost 2 bases, and 19 bases lay in between. There are 17 residues in the CDR3. The V call is TRBV27, the J call TRBJ1-3, with a weak D call TRBD1 (5 bases). Sequencing was performed on blood. The receptor's source is a woman aged 45-65 years in good health. CDR3 DNA: TGTGCCAGCAGTCTCAGACGCCCAGGGCCTCCTGGAAACACCATATATTTT. This encodes CASSLRRPGPPGNTIYF.